The next 27 T cell receptor beta chains were all read from a single sample in a study of response to subunit inactivated influenza vaccine. MiXCR was run by TCRdb on the RT-PCR reads, yielding one entry per CDR3 protein. The sample consists of approximately 730,000 distinct CDR3 sequences, approximately 15% of them appearing once. The material sequenced was PBMCs from blood, taken approximately 15 days before vaccination. These receptors were obtained from a middle-aged man who received an inactivated influenza vaccine.

This clonotype was seen a handful of times. The chain's CDR3 is CASSPVYRGVSNEQFF. The DNA of the CDR3 is TGTGCCAGCTCACCCGTCTACAGGGGAGTGTCCAATGAGCAGTTCTTC. The chain couples TRBV18 to TRBJ2-1, with 7 bases identical to TRBD1. From germline, CDR1 is KGHSH and CDR2 LQKENI. CDR3 length equals 16 residues. V gave up 3 bases and J gave up 6 bases; unmatched junction bases: 11.

The chain combines TRBV4-1 with TRBJ2-5, with D possibly matching TRBD1 (6 bases). The CDR3 spans 17 residues. Deletions cut 2 bases from V and 5 bases from J, with 21 bases between. Looked up from germline, CDR1 is MGHRA and CDR2 is YSYEKL. The CDR3 DNA reads TGCGCCAGCAGCCAAACAGGGCTAGCTACTCTGTGGGAGACCCAGTACTTC. Its protein is CASSQTGLATLWETQYF.

Only a few counts were recorded for this clonotype. The chain links TRBV5-1 to TRBJ2-3; TRBD2 matches at 7 bases. The V gene end was trimmed by 4 bases and the J gene end by 0 bases; junction bases not matched to a gene: 8. The CDR3 length is 16 residues. Germline CDR1 and CDR2: SGHRS and YFSETQ. The CDR3 bases are TGCGCCAGCAGCACCGGACCCGGGGGGAGCACAGATACGCAGTATTTT. It is translated as CASSTGPGGSTDTQYF.

V gene TRBV7-2 combines with J gene TRBJ1-1; D not certain. The CDR3 covers 12 residues. Germline values: CDR1 SGHTA, CDR2 FQGNSA. V was shortened by 5 bases and J by 4 bases, with 8 bases between the two germline ends. CDR3 in amino acids: CASSPPSTEAFF. CDR3 DNA: TGTGCCAGCAGCCCCCCCAGCACTGAAGCTTTCTTT.

The V gene is TRBV11-2, the J gene TRBJ2-2, with a weak D call TRBD1 (6 bases). Germline-derived CDR1 and CDR2 are SGHAT and FQNNGV. Between the trimmed V and J ends, which lost 5 bases and 5 bases, there was a span of 15 bases. This CDR3 has 15 residues. The CDR3, as DNA: TGTGCCAGCAGCCTCCGGGACACGTTGACCGGGGAGCTGTTTTTT. It is translated as CASSLRDTLTGELFF.

This clonotype was detected only a few times. The rearrangement uses TRBV7-2 and TRBJ2-5; D is unclear. The CDR3 runs to 14 residues. V lost 1 base, J lost 3 bases, and 9 bases lay in between. The germline V gene has CDR1 SGHTA and CDR2 FQGNSA. The CDR3 coding sequence is TGTGCCAGCAGCTTAGGACTTTTCGAAGAGACCCAGTACTTC. This codes for CASSLGLFEETQYF.

This clonotype was counted a few times. V gene TRBV4-2 combines with J gene TRBJ2-1, with 9 bases lining up with TRBD2. Germline loops: CDR1 LGHNA, CDR2 YNFKEQ. The CDR3 totals 18 residues. Trimming at V came to 0 bases and at J to 3 bases, leaving 9 bases not matched to a gene. CDR3 sequence: CASSQDVPSGTYYNEQFF. CDR3 DNA sequence: TGTGCCAGCAGCCAAGATGTCCCTAGCGGGACGTACTACAATGAGCAGTTCTTC.

This clonotype was seen a handful of times. The V and J genes are TRBV20-1 and TRBJ2-1, with D possibly TRBD1 on 6 matching bases. There are 14 residues in the CDR3. In germline, CDR1 is DFQATT, CDR2 SNEGSKA (reference sequence). CDR3 bases: TGCAGAGGCCTGGGGGCGGGTTCTTACAATGAGCAGTTCTTC. Protein: CRGLGAGSYNEQFF.

This clonotype was recorded a few times. J is TRBJ2-2 and V is TRBV29-1; 7 bases line up with TRBD1. Per germline, CDR1 SQVTM and CDR2 ANQGSEA. The V segment lost 6 bases and the J segment 0 bases; nucleotides outside the gene matches: 4. The CDR3 totals 14 residues. The CDR3 bases are TGCAGCGTCCAGGGGGTCCCGAACACCGGGGAGCTGTTTTTT. It translates to CSVQGVPNTGELFF.

This clonotype was recorded a few times. The chain recombines TRBV15 with TRBJ2-1, with unresolved D. The V gene lost 3 bases and the J gene lost 0 bases, with 9 bases spanning the gap. The CDR3 spans 15 residues. The germline gives CDR1 LNHNV, CDR2 YYDKDF (reference sequence). The CDR3 here is CATSSSPSSYNEQFF. DNA of the CDR3: TGTGCCACCAGCAGCAGCCCAAGCTCCTACAATGAGCAGTTCTTC.

The table lists this clonotype with many counts. V and J are TRBV7-2 and TRBJ2-1; 13 nucleotides match TRBD2. The CDR3 has 16 residues. Trimming at V came to 5 bases and at J to 9 bases, leaving 10 bases not matched to a gene. CDR1 SGHTA and CDR2 FQGNSA come from the germline V gene. CDR3 DNA: TGTGCCAGCAGCCCTCGGACTAGCGGGGGAGGTGTTGAGCAGTTCTTC. Residues: CASSPRTSGGGVEQFF.

The gene calls are TRBV7-2 and TRBJ2-7; weak D call: TRBD1 (5 bases). The CDR3 contains 14 residues. The V gene lost 5 bases and the J gene lost 0 bases, with 11 bases spanning the gap. Germline V gene lookup returns CDR1 SGHTA and CDR2 FQGNSA. The CDR3 loop reads CASSQDRNSYEQYF. The CDR3 nucleotides read TGTGCCAGCAGCCAAGACAGAAACTCCTACGAGCAGTACTTC. The entire variable domain, with the rest obtained from reference TRBV7-2 and TRBJ2-7, is as follows: GAGVSQSPSNKVTEKGKDVELRCDPISGHTALYWYRQSLGQGLEFLIYFQGNSAPDKSGLPSDRFSAERTGGSVSTLTIQRTQQEDSAVYLCASSQDRNSYEQYFGPGTRLTVT.

The V call is TRBV2, the J call TRBJ2-7; 13 nucleotides align to TRBD2. Germline V gene data show CDR1 as SNHLY and CDR2 as FYNNEI. The CDR3 is 15 amino acids. J gave up 3 bases and V 2 bases, and 1 base lay outside the gene matches. The chain's CDR3 is CASSETSGRGYEQYF. The CDR3 DNA follows: TGTGCCAGCAGTGAAACTAGCGGGAGGGGCTACGAGCAGTACTTC.

This clonotype was recorded a few times. The chain couples TRBV4-3 to TRBJ2-2; D is undetermined. CDR1 and CDR2 from the germline V gene are LGHNA and YSLEER. CDR3 length: 18 amino acids. Trimming shortened V by 0 bases and J by 0 bases, and 14 bases separated the two germline ends. The CDR3 here is CASSQEHLIRANTGELFF. In DNA form, the CDR3 reads TGCGCCAGCAGCCAAGAGCACCTAATCCGCGCGAACACCGGGGAGCTGTTTTTT.

The chain recombines TRBV10-3 with TRBJ1-6; D not resolved. Trimming removed 2 bases at V and 6 bases at J, with 17 bases between. Germline V gives CDR1 ENHRY, CDR2 SYGVKD. This CDR3 region has 17 residues. The CDR3 nucleotides are TGTGCCATCAGTGAGAGGTGGCAGATGGCGAGTAATTCACCCCTCCACTTT. Translated: CAISERWQMASNSPLHF.

V gene TRBV9 combines with J gene TRBJ1-4; D is unresolved. The length of the CDR3 is 14 residues. Germline-derived CDR1 and CDR2 are SGDLS and YYNGEE. Trimming stripped 0 bases from V and 4 bases from J, with 7 bases between. In nucleotides, the CDR3 is TGTGCCAGCAGCGTAGGGGCTTATAATGAAAAACTGTTTTTT. Translating it yields CASSVGAYNEKLFF. The whole variable domain, filled in from reference TRBV9 and TRBJ1-4, reads DSGVTQTPKHLITATGQRVTLRCSPRSGDLSVYWYQQSLDQGLQFLIQYYNGEERAKGNILERFSAQQFPDLHSELNLSSLELGDSALYFCASSVGAYNEKLFFGSGTQLSVL.

This clonotype was seen a handful of times. V and J are TRBV20-1 and TRBJ2-1; 11 positions agree with TRBD2. Germline V gene sequence: CDR1 DFQATT, CDR2 SNEGSKA (reference sequence). V trimming: 1 base; J trimming: 7 bases; junction bases outside the gene matches: 9. The CDR3 covers 16 residues. CDR3 coding DNA: TGCAGTGCTAGAGGTCCTAGCGGGGGGCCTCTTAATGAGCAGTTCTTC. Its translation: CSARGPSGGPLNEQFF.

This clonotype was observed a handful of times. This chain links TRBV5-1 with TRBJ1-4; D unresolved. The CDR3 is 15 residues long. V lost 0 bases and J 1 base, leaving 7 bases between the germline ends. CDR1 is SGHRS and CDR2 is YFSETQ in the germline V gene. The CDR3 protein is CASSLAGKTNEKLFF. The CDR3 DNA sequence: TGCGCCAGCAGCTTGGCTGGTAAAACTAATGAAAAACTGTTTTTT.

The chain recombines TRBV12-3 or TRBV12-4 with TRBJ2-5; D call uncertain. The CDR3 sequence is 15 residues long. Trimming shortened V by 1 base and J by 0 bases, and 9 bases separated the two germline ends. CDR3 in DNA: TGTGCCAGCAGTTTAGTCGGCACGTACCAAGAGACCCAGTACTTC. Encoded protein: CASSLVGTYQETQYF.

This clonotype was found many times. The rearrangement links TRBV27 to TRBJ1-2, with D unresolved. CDR3 length: 13 residues. V lost 5 bases, J lost 4 bases, and 11 bases lay in between. Germline lookup yields CDR1 MNHEY and CDR2 SMNVEV (reference sequence). For the CDR3, the DNA is TGTGCCAGCAGTACTGCGGGGATCTATGGCTACACCTTC. It codes for CASSTAGIYGYTF.

CDR3 bases: TGCGCCAGCAGCATGACAGGGGGCAACGCTGAAGCTTTCTTT. Translating gives CASSMTGGNAEAFF. V is TRBV5-1 and J is TRBJ1-1, with 10 bases that match TRBD1. V lost 4 bases, J lost 6 bases, and 6 bases stayed unmatched. Germline values: CDR1 SGHRS, CDR2 YFSETQ. There are 14 residues in the CDR3. Based on the CDR3 plus reference TRBV5-1 and TRBJ1-1, the full variable domain is KAGVTQTPRYLIKTRGQQVTLSCSPISGHRSVSWYQQTPGQGLQFLFEYFSETQRNKGNFPGRFSGRQFSNSRSEMNVSTLELGDSALYLCASSMTGGNAEAFFGQGTRLTVV.

This clonotype turned up a few times. V gene TRBV5-1 combines with J gene TRBJ2-3; possible D gene TRBD2, 6 bases. Germline loops: CDR1 SGHRS, CDR2 YFSETQ. CDR3 length: 15 residues. Trimming cost V 4 bases and J 0 bases, with 12 bases left between them. The CDR3 sequence is CASSRRGVSTDTQYF. In DNA form, the CDR3 reads TGCGCCAGCAGCCGTCGCGGGGTTAGCACAGATACGCAGTATTTT.

Only a few counts were recorded for this clonotype. The chain combines TRBV10-3 with TRBJ1-2; the match to TRBD1 covers 7 bases. The V segment lost 5 bases and the J segment 2 bases; nucleotides outside the gene matches: 5. The germline V gene encodes CDR1 ENHRY and CDR2 SYGVKD. The CDR3 length is 14 residues. In DNA form, the CDR3 reads TGTGCCATCAGTCGTCCGGGACAGAACTATGGCTACACCTTC. Its translation is CAISRPGQNYGYTF.

This clonotype was observed a few times. V usage is TRBV5-1 and J usage is TRBJ2-2, with D maybe TRBD1 (6 bases). This CDR3 is 15 amino acids long. Looked up from germline, CDR1 is SGHRS and CDR2 is YFSETQ. The ends were cut back, 5 bases at V and 6 bases at J, with 17 bases in the middle. CDR3 coding DNA: TGCGCCAGCAGATTTACAGGGACCAGGTCCGGGGAGCTGTTTTTT. It yields the protein CASRFTGTRSGELFF.

The chain couples TRBV4-1 to TRBJ2-7, with D perhaps TRBD1 or TRBD2 (5 bases each). This CDR3 spans 13 amino acids. V dropped 2 bases and J dropped 5 bases, with 10 bases sitting between them. Looked up from germline, CDR1 is MGHRA and CDR2 is YSYEKL. The CDR3 reads CASSQFGTDEQYF. The CDR3 region has the DNA TGCGCCAGCAGCCAATTTGGGACCGACGAGCAGTACTTC.

Ten or more counts support this clonotype. The chain employs TRBV7-2 and TRBJ2-1; 14 bases agree with TRBD2. This CDR3 contains 17 residues. V was pared by 3 bases and J by 5 bases, with 6 bases of the junction left unmatched. Germline-derived CDR1 and CDR2 are SGHTA and FQGNSA. The CDR3 DNA sequence: TGTGCCAGCAGCTTGGGGGGACTAGCGGGGGCCCACAATGAGCAGTTCTTC. Its translation is CASSLGGLAGAHNEQFF.

V gene TRBV27 combines with J gene TRBJ2-7; D ambiguous. The germline V gene has CDR1 MNHEY and CDR2 SMNVEV (reference sequence). The CDR3 spans 16 residues. The ends were cut back, 6 bases at V and 2 bases at J, with 20 bases in the middle. The CDR3: CASRPTWMTYPYEQYF. The CDR3 DNA is TGTGCCAGCAGACCAACCTGGATGACATACCCCTACGAGCAGTACTTC.